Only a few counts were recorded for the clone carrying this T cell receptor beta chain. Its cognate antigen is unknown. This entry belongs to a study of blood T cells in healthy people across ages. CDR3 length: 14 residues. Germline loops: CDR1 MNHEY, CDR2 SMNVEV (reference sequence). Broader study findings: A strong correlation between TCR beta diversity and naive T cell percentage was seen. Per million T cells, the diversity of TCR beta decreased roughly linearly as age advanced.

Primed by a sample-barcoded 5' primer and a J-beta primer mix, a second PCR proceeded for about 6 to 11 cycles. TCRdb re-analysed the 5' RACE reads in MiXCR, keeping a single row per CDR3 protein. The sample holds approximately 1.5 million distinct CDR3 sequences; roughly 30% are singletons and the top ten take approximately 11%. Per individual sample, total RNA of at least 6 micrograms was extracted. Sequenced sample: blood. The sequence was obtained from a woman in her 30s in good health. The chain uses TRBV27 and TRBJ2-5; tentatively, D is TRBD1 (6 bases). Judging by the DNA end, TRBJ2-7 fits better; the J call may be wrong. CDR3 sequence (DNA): TGTGCCAGCACCCATACGCTAGGGGGCTACGAGCAGTACTTC. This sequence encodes CASTHTLGGYEQYF.